Each of the 8 T cell receptor beta chains below was sequenced from the same sample in a study of Siglec-9 on CD8 T cells in melanoma. Profiled with immunoSEQ multiplex PCR; TCRdb holds only in-frame clones, not every one. The data hold some 37,000 clones, with roughly 84% observed a single time. The sequenced sample was Siglec-9- CD8+ T cells sorted from blood. These receptors all come from a human donor in good health.

The chain combines TRBV7-2 with TRBJ2-1, with 10 bases identical to TRBD2. Germline CDR1 reads SGHTA; CDR2 reads FQGNSA. The CDR3 covers 15 residues. The junction had 5 bases not matched to a gene; V was cut back by 5 bases and J by 4 bases. The CDR3 coding sequence is TGTGCCAGCAGCCCTACTAGCGGGGATTACAATGAGCAGTTCTTC. As protein: CASSPTSGDYNEQFF.

V and J are TRBV29-1 and TRBJ1-1; D remains unclear. The CDR3 consists of 12 residues. Deletions cut 1 base from V and 0 bases from J, with 3 bases between. Germline assignment: CDR1 SQVTM and CDR2 ANQGSEA. CDR3 nucleotides: TGCAGCGTTGAAGGGCTGAACACTGAAGCTTTCTTT. Translating it yields CSVEGLNTEAFF.

The chain links TRBV12-5 to TRBJ1-1; no definite D call. The CDR3 is 15 residues long. The germline CDR1 and CDR2 sequences are LGHNT and FRNRAP. V was cut by 1 base and J by 3 bases, with 12 bases left in between. Here the CDR3 DNA reads TGTGCTAGTGGTTTGGCGGTGGTCGGGCACACTGAAGCTTTCTTT. Translated, it gives CASGLAVVGHTEAFF.

This chain connects TRBV7-9 to TRBJ2-7; D unresolved. Germline lookup yields CDR1 SEHNR and CDR2 FQNEAQ (reference sequence). Trimming cost V 5 bases and J 1 base, with 9 bases left between them. The CDR3 spans 13 residues. The CDR3 reads CASSPVSSYEQYF. DNA of the CDR3: TGTGCCAGCAGCCCTGTTTCGTCCTACGAGCAGTACTTC.

The chain couples TRBV10-2 to TRBJ1-3; 7 positions agree with TRBD1. In germline, CDR1 is WSHSY, CDR2 SAAADI. CDR3 length: 16 residues. J lost 4 bases, V lost 8 bases, and 14 bases had no gene match. For the CDR3, the DNA is TGCGCCAGCGGACCTTCAAGGGGGCGCCCGGGAAACACCATATATTTT. Its protein product is CASGPSRGRPGNTIYF.

V is TRBV7-9 and J is TRBJ1-1; the match to TRBD1 covers 7 bases. The CDR3 sequence is 17 residues long. Germline CDR1 and CDR2: SEHNR and FQNEAQ (reference sequence). The J segment lost 8 bases and the V segment lost 4 bases, leaving 19 bases of the junction unmatched. The CDR3 DNA is TGTGCCAGCAGCTCCAATGCAGGGGGAAACCGAGGGGCCGAAGCTTTCTTT. Its protein is CASSSNAGGNRGAEAFF.

In its sample, this clone was seen a few times. This chain joins TRBV9 and TRBJ1-1, with D possibly TRBD1 on 6 matching bases. V lost 5 bases to trimming and J lost 0 bases, with 14 bases between them. Per the germline V gene, CDR1 is SGDLS and CDR2 is YYNGEE. The CDR3 contains 15 residues. CDR3 residues: CASSDGTTMNTEAFF. Here the CDR3 DNA reads TGTGCCAGCAGTGACGGGACAACTATGAACACTGAAGCTTTCTTT. Full variable domain (outside the CDR3, taken from reference TRBV9 and TRBJ1-1): DSGVTQTPKHLITATGQRVTLRCSPRSGDLSVYWYQQSLDQGLQFLIQYYNGEERAKGNILERFSAQQFPDLHSELNLSSLELGDSALYFCASSDGTTMNTEAFFGQGTRLTVV.

The V and J genes are TRBV7-6 and TRBJ2-7; D remains unclear. The CDR3 has 14 amino acids. The V gene's germline CDR1 is SGHVS and CDR2 FNYEAQ. V was cut by 1 base and J by 1 base, with 8 bases left in between. DNA for the CDR3: TGTGCCAGCAGCTTAGGGTTAGGGTCCTACGAGCAGTACTTC. The encoded protein is CASSLGLGSYEQYF.